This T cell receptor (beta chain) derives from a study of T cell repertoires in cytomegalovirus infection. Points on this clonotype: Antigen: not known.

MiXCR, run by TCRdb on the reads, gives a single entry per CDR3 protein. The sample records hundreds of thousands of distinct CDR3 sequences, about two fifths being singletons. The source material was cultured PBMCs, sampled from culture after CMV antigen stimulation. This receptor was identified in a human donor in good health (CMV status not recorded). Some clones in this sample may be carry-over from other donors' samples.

The CDR3 region is CASRRGSSYNEQFF. The CDR3 DNA follows: TGTGCCAGCAGGCGGGGGAGCTCCTACAATGAGCAGTTCTTC. The rearrangement joins TRBV7-9 to TRBJ2-1, with 7 bases lining up with TRBD2. Germline V gene sequence: CDR1 SEHNR, CDR2 FQNEAQ (reference sequence). The CDR3 runs 14 residues. The trim removed 6 bases at V and 0 bases at J, leaving 2 bases unmatched.